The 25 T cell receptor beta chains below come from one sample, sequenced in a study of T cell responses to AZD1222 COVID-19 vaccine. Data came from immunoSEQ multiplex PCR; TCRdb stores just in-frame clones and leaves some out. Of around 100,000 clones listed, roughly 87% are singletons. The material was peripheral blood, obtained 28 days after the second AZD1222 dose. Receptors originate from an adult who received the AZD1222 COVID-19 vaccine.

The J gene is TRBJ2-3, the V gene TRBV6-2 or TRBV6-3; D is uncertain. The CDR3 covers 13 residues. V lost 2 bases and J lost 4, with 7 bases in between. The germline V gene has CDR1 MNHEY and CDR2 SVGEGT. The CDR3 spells CASSYEVPDTQYF. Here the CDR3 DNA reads TGTGCCAGCAGTTACGAGGTCCCAGATACGCAGTATTTT.

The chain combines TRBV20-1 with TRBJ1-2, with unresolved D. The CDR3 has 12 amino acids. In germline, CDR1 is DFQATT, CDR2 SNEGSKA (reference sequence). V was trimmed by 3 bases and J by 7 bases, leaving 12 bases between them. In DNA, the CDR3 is TGCAGTGCTAGTCTACAGCAGCTTGGCTACACCTTC. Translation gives CSASLQQLGYTF.

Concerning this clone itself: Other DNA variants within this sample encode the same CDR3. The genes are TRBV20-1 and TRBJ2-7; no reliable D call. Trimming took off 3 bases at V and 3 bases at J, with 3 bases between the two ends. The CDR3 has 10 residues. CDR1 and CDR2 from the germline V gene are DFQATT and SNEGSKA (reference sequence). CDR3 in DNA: TGCAGTGCTAGTGACTACGAGCAGTACTTC. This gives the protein CSASDYEQYF.

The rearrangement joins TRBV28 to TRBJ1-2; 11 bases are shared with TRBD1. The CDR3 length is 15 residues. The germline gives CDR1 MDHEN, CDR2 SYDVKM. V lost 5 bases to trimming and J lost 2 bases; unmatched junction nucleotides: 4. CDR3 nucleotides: TGTGCCAGCAGTCCAGGGGACAGGGGGAACTATGGCTACACCTTC. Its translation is CASSPGDRGNYGYTF.

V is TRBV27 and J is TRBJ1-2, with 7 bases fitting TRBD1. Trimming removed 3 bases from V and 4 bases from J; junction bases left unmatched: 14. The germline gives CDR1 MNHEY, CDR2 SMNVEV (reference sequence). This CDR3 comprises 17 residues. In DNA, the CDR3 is TGTGCCAGCAGTTTGAATGTGGGAGGGGGCGACGGCTATGGCTACACCTTC. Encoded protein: CASSLNVGGGDGYGYTF.

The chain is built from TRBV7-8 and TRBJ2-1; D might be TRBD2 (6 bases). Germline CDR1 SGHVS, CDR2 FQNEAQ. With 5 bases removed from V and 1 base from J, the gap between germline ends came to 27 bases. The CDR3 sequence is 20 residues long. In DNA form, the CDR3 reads TGTGCCAGCAGCCGGCCCCCAATTTTTGGGGGAGGATTTTCCTACAATGAGCAGTTCTTC. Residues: CASSRPPIFGGGFSYNEQFF.

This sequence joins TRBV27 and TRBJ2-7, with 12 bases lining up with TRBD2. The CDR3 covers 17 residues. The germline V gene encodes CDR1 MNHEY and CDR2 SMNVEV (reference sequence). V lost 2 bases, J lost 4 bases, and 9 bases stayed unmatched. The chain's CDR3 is CASSLPTTSGRSYEQYF. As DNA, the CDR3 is TGTGCCAGCAGTTTACCAACGACTAGCGGGAGATCGTACGAGCAGTACTTC.

CDR3 sequence reads: CASSTPHGGLNTEAFF. Written as DNA, the CDR3 is TGTGCCAGCAGTACCCCCCACGGGGGACTGAACACTGAAGCTTTCTTT. The chain combines TRBV27 with TRBJ1-1, with D perhaps TRBD1 (5 bases). The germline gives CDR1 MNHEY, CDR2 SMNVEV (reference sequence). This CDR3 contains 16 residues. V lost 5 bases to trimming and J lost 0 bases, with 16 bases between them.

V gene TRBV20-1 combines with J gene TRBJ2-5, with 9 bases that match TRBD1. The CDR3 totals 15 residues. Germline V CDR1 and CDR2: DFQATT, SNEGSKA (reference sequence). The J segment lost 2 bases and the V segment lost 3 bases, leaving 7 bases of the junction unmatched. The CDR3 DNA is TGCAGTGCTAGTCTCTCGGGACAGGGACAAGAGACCCAGTACTTC. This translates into CSASLSGQGQETQYF.

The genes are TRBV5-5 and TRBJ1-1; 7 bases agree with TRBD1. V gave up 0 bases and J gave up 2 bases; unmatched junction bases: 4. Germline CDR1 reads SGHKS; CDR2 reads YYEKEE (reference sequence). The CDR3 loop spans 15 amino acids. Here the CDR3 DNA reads TGTGCCAGCAGCTTGGTCCAGGGGGTTAACACTGAAGCTTTCTTT. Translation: CASSLVQGVNTEAFF.

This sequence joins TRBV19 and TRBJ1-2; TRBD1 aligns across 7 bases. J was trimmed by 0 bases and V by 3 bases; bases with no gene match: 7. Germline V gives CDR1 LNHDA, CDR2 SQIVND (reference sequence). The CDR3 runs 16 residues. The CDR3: CASSIPTGTANYGYTF. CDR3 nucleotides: TGTGCCAGTAGTATCCCAACCGGGACAGCTAACTATGGCTACACCTTC. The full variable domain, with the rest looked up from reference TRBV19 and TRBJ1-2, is DGGITQSPKYLFRKEGQNVTLSCEQNLNHDAMYWYRQDPGQGLRLIYYSQIVNDFQKGDIAEGYSVSREKKESFPLTVTSAQKNPTAFYLCASSIPTGTANYGYTFGSGTRLTVV.

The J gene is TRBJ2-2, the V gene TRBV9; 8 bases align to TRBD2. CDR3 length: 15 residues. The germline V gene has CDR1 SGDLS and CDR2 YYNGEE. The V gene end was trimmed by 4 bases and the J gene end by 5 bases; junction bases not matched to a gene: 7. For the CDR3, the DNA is TGTGCCAGCAGCAGCGGGGGAGCGCGGACCGGGGAGCTGTTTTTT. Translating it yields CASSSGGARTGELFF.

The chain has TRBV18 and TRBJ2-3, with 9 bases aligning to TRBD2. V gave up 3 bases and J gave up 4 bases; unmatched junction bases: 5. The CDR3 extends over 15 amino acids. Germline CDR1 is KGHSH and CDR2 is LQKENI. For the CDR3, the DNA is TGTGCCAGCTCACCCCTAGCGGGATCCCCAGATACGCAGTATTTT. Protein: CASSPLAGSPDTQYF.

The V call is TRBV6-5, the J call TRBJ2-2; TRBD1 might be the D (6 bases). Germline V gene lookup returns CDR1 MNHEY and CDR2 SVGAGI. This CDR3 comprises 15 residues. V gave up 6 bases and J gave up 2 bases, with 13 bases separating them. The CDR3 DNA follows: TGTGCCAGCAGCAAGGGACAAGAAAACACCGGGGAGCTGTTTTTT. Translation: CASSKGQENTGELFF.

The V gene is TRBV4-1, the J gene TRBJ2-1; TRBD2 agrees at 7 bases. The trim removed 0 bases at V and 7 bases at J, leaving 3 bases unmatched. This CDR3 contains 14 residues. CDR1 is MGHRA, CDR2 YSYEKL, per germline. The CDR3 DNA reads TGCGCCAGCAGCCAAGATTCCGGGAGGAATGAGCAGTTCTTC. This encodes CASSQDSGRNEQFF.

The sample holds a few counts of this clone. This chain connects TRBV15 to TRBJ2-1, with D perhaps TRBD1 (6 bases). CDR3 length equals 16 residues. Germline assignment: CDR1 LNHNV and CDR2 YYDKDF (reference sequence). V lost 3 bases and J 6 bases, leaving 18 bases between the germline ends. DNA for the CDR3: TGTGCCACCAGCAGCGAAAGCGCAGGGGCGGTCAATGAGCAGTTCTTC. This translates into CATSSESAGAVNEQFF.

The CDR3 sequence is CATKGADTGELFF. In DNA, the CDR3 is TGTGCCACAAAAGGGGCGGACACCGGGGAGCTGTTTTTT. The genes are TRBV15 and TRBJ2-2, with D possibly TRBD1 on 5 matching bases. The length of the CDR3 is 13 residues. Germline-derived CDR1 and CDR2 are LNHNV and YYDKDF (reference sequence). Deletions cut 9 bases from V and 3 bases from J, with 11 bases between.

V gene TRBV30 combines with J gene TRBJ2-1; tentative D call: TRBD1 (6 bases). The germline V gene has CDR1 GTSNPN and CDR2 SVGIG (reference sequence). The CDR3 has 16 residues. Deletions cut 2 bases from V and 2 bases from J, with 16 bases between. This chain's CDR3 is CAWSTPGQPPYNEQFF. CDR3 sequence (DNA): TGTGCCTGGAGTACCCCTGGACAGCCTCCCTACAATGAGCAGTTCTTC.

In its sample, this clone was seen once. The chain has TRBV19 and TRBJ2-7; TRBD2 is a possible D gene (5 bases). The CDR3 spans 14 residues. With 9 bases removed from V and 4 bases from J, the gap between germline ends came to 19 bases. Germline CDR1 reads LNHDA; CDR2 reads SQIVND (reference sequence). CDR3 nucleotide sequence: TGTGCCAGCGGTAGCGACTCCGTGCCTTACGAGCAGTACTTC. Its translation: CASGSDSVPYEQYF.

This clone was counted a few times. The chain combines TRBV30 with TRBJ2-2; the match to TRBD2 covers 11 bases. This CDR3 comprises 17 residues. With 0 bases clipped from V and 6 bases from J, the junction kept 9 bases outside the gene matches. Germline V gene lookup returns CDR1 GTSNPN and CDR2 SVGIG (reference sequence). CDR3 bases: TGTGCCTGGAGTGTAATTAGCGGGAGGGCTGGAGCCGGGGAGCTGTTTTTT. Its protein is CAWSVISGRAGAGELFF.

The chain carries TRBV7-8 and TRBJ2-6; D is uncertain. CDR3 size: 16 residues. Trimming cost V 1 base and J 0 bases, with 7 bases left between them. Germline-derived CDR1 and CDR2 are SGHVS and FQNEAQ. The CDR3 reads CASSLVPHSGANVLTF. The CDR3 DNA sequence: TGTGCCAGCAGCTTAGTCCCCCACTCTGGGGCCAACGTCCTGACTTTC.

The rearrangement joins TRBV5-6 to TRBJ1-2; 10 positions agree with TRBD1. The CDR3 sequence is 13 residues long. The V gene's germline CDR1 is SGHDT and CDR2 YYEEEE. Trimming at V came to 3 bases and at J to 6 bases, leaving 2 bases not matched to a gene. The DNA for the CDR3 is TGTGCCAGCAGCTCGACAGGGGGCAATGGCTACACCTTC. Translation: CASSSTGGNGYTF.

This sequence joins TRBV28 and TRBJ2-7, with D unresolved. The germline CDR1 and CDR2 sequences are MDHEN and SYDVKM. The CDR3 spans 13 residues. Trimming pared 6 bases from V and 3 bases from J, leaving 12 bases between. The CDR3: CASSEDTLYEQYF. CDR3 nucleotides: TGTGCCAGCAGCGAAGACACCCTCTACGAGCAGTACTTC.

CDR3 bases: TGTGCCAGCAGCTTGACGGCGGACCCCTACAATGAGCAGTTCTTC. This codes for CASSLTADPYNEQFF. This chain uses TRBV5-4 with TRBJ2-1, with no clear D. This CDR3 contains 15 residues. Germline CDR1 is SGHNT and CDR2 is YYREEE (reference sequence). The V end was cut by 1 base, the J end by 2 bases, with 10 bases between.

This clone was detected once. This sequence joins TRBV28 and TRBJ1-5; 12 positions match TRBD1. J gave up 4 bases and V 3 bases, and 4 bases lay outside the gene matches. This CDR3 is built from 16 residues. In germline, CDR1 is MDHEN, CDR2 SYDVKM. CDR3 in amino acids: CASSFWGQGANQPQHF. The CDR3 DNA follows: TGTGCCAGCAGTTTTTGGGGACAGGGGGCTAATCAGCCCCAGCATTTT. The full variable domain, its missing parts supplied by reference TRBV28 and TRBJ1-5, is DVKVTQSSRYLVKRTGEKVFLECVQDMDHENMFWYRQDPGLGLRLIYFSYDVKMKEKGDIPEGYSVSREKKERFSLILESASTNQTSMYLCASSFWGQGANQPQHFGDGTRLSIL.